This T cell receptor beta chain was obtained from a study of blood T cell repertoires in COVID-19. Turning to the study itself: The samples span acute and convalescent COVID-19 from the United States, Italy and Spain. From T cells, B-cell-depleted T cells, or PBMCs came the material, which was cDNA or gDNA.

Original processing methods: The authors estimated nucleated cell counts from reference gene primer amplification. This table comes from immunoSEQ multiplex PCR, and its TCRdb copy is limited to in-frame clones, with some not included. Clone size and the V and J calls come from that table; the DNA yielded D and trimming. The table has roughly 320,000 clones, roughly 91% seen once. This CDR3 has 16 residues. Per the germline V gene, CDR1 is SGHRS and CDR2 is YFSETQ. V lost 1 base to trimming and J lost 7 bases, with 15 bases between them. The TCR originated in a woman aged 30 to 39 with COVID-19, enrolled during active disease. The chain has TRBV5-1 and TRBJ1-6, with D possibly matching TRBD1 (5 bases). The sequenced sample consisted of peripheral blood. CDR3 residues: CASSLLGPRGNSPLHF. In DNA, the CDR3 is TGCGCCAGCAGCTTGTTAGGACCCCGGGGGAATTCACCCCTCCACTTT.